This T cell receptor beta chain came from a study of identical twins. Unique molecular identifiers were present on the cDNA, which also gained a universal primer site by template switching. TCRdb re-called the 5' RACE reads with MiXCR, one entry per CDR3 protein. The repertoire consists of under 300,000 distinct CDR3 sequences, with 10% to 15% occurring once and the leading ten covering 3.5% to 5%. The sample holds many counts of this clonotype. Its target is unknown. Study observations and caveats: Zero-insertion analyses were open to partial confounding by invariant MAIT and iNKT cells. Weaker excess twin sharing was observed in beta out-of-frame sequences. Memory repertoires lacked the insertion deficit that abundant cord blood beta clonotypes showed.

The same data also contributed to another study, on yellow fever vaccine responses in identical twins.

The specimen sequenced was memory (CD45RO+) T cells sorted from blood. This TCR was sampled from a woman between 18 and 29 years old in good health.

CDR3 coding DNA: TGTGCCAGCAGCTCCCCTTTTAGTGAGCAGTTCTTC. Residues: CASSSPFSEQFF. The chain is built from TRBV7-2 and TRBJ2-1, with no clear D. Trimming removed 4 bases at V and 9 bases at J, with 10 bases between. Germline loops: CDR1 SGHTA, CDR2 FQGNSA. The CDR3 is 12 amino acids.